This T cell receptor (beta chain) was captured in a study of PD-L1 blockade in urothelial cancer. At the level of the study: Patients started atezolizumab around 2014, 1,200 mg intravenously every 3 weeks. Median T cell yield per blood sample was over 140,000 cells.

CDR1 and CDR2 from the germline V gene are SGDLS and YYNGEE. V was pared by 1 base and J by 8 bases, with 16 bases between. This CDR3 spans 15 amino acids. Time point of the sample: peripheral blood 6 weeks after treatment start. Locally advanced or metastatic urothelial carcinoma was present in patients. Sequencing was performed with immunoSEQ multiplex PCR; in TCRdb, only in-frame clones are kept and a portion is missing. The sample includes 20,000 to 25,000 clones, 91% of them seen just once. V usage is TRBV9 and J usage is TRBJ2-1; D possibly corresponds to TRBD2 (6 bases). The sequenced sample was PBMCs, obtained around atezolizumab (anti-PD-L1) treatment. The sequence derives from a woman aged 55-75 years with urothelial cancer. The CDR3 reads CASSVMRDSLHEQFF. CDR3 nucleotides: TGTGCCAGCAGCGTAATGCGGGACTCCCTCCATGAGCAGTTCTTC.